These 20 T cell receptor beta chains were all obtained from the same sample, sequenced in a study of long-term antiretroviral therapy in people with HIV. They ran version v3.0 of the immunoSEQ assay at survey level. TCRdb keeps only in-frame clones here, not all; method: immunoSEQ multiplex PCR. Here the sample spans some 30,000 clones, roughly 85% being singletons. Material: unsorted PBMCs, obtained around 3.3 years after starting antiretroviral therapy. The receptor set was obtained from a young man with HIV.

The V call is TRBV15, the J call TRBJ2-1, with 7 bases fitting TRBD2. J was trimmed by 4 bases and V by 3 bases; bases with no gene match: 3. The CDR3 loop spans 14 amino acids. CDR1 and CDR2 (germline): LNHNV, YYDKDF (reference sequence). CDR3 region: CATSSRTRYNEQFF. CDR3 DNA sequence: TGTGCCACCAGCAGTCGGACTAGATACAATGAGCAGTTCTTC.

The chain employs TRBV29-1 and TRBJ1-1, with 8 bases that match TRBD1. Germline values: CDR1 SQVTM, CDR2 ANQGSEA. V lost 3 bases to trimming and J lost 5 bases; unmatched junction nucleotides: 5. This CDR3 has 13 residues. This CDR3 reads CSVDPGGRTEAFF. The CDR3 DNA reads as TGCAGCGTTGACCCAGGGGGCCGTACTGAAGCTTTCTTT.

The chain couples TRBV7-9 to TRBJ2-7; either TRBD1 or TRBD2 may fit D (5 bases each). The germline V gene encodes CDR1 SEHNR and CDR2 FQNEAQ (reference sequence). The CDR3 consists of 16 residues. Trimming took 4 bases from V and 4 from J, leaving 20 bases between them. DNA for the CDR3: TGTGCCAGCAGCTACCCGGGACGGAGCCCTCCTTACGAGCAGTACTTC. It is translated as CASSYPGRSPPYEQYF. The entire variable domain, with the rest obtained from reference TRBV7-9 and TRBJ2-7, is as follows: DTGVSQNPRHKITKRGQNVTFRCDPISEHNRLYWYRQTLGQGPEFLTYFQNEAQLEKSRLLSDRFSAERPKGSFSTLEIQRTEQGDSAMYLCASSYPGRSPPYEQYFGPGTRLTVT.

The V and J genes are TRBV6-5 and TRBJ2-7; 9 bases line up with TRBD1. Germline CDR1 MNHEY, CDR2 SVGAGI. CDR3 length equals 15 residues. V lost 0 bases to trimming and J lost 1 base; unmatched junction nucleotides: 1. As DNA, the CDR3 is TGTGCCAGCAGTTACTCGGACAGGGGATCCTACGAGCAGTACTTC. This sequence encodes CASSYSDRGSYEQYF.

The genes are TRBV11-2 and TRBJ2-7; perhaps D is TRBD1 or TRBD2 (5 bases each). The CDR3 loop spans 16 amino acids. Germline CDR1 and CDR2: SGHAT and FQNNGV. V was trimmed by 4 bases and J by 0 bases, leaving 16 bases between them. The CDR3, as DNA: TGTGCCAGCAGCTCCGGAGACAGAAGCGGCTCCTACGAGCAGTACTTC. Translated: CASSSGDRSGSYEQYF.

The CDR3 DNA reads TGTGCCAGCAGCTTTGCCGGGGGCAGGGGGCGAGGTGAAAAACTGTTTTTT. It translates to CASSFAGGRGRGEKLFF. The chain is built from TRBV7-9 and TRBJ1-4; 8 nucleotides agree with TRBD1. Per germline, CDR1 SEHNR and CDR2 FQNEAQ (reference sequence). With V trimmed by 3 bases and J by 7 bases, 13 bases remained unmatched. There are 17 residues in the CDR3.

This clone has only a few counts. CDR3 DNA: TGTGCCAGCAGTCAGGGTTCTGGCTACACCTTC. Its protein is CASSQGSGYTF. The V gene is TRBV28, the J gene TRBJ1-2; TRBD1 might be the D (5 bases). Deletions cut 5 bases from V and 7 bases from J, with 8 bases between. The CDR3 is 11 amino acids. The germline gives CDR1 MDHEN, CDR2 SYDVKM.

The rearrangement links TRBV6-1 to TRBJ2-7, with unresolved D. The V gene lost 2 bases and the J gene lost 2 bases, with 10 bases spanning the gap. Germline values: CDR1 MNHNS, CDR2 SASEGT. CDR3 size: 14 residues. The CDR3 reads CASSERVSTYEQYF. The CDR3 nucleotides read TGTGCCAGCAGTGAAAGGGTTTCAACCTACGAGCAGTACTTC.

V is TRBV27 and J is TRBJ1-1; maybe TRBD1 (5 bases). Per the germline V gene, CDR1 is MNHEY and CDR2 is SMNVEV (reference sequence). The CDR3 length is 14 residues. Trimming cost V 3 bases and J 1 base, with 9 bases left between them. CDR3: CASSFLDKNTEAFF. CDR3 sequence (DNA): TGTGCCAGCAGTTTTTTGGACAAGAACACTGAAGCTTTCTTT.

CDR3 DNA: TGTGCCAGTAGTCCCCCTAGAGGACAGGGAACATACGAGCAGTACTTC. Translation gives CASSPPRGQGTYEQYF. V and J are TRBV19 and TRBJ2-7; 8 bases line up with TRBD1. Germline CDR1 and CDR2: LNHDA and SQIVND (reference sequence). The CDR3 is made up of 16 amino acids. Trimming cost V 5 bases and J 4 bases; bases outside gene matches: 13.

The chain uses TRBV7-9 and TRBJ1-1; D is perhaps TRBD1 (5 bases). The CDR3 has 15 amino acids. Germline assignment: CDR1 SEHNR and CDR2 FQNEAQ (reference sequence). The V and J ends lost 4 bases and 1 base respectively, with 13 bases between them. In nucleotides, the CDR3 is TGTGCCAGCAGCTCCATCTCGACAGCGAACACTGAAGCTTTCTTT. The encoded protein is CASSSISTANTEAFF.

The CDR3 here is CASSALAGQETQYF. Written as DNA, the CDR3 is TGTGCCAGCAGCGCTTTAGCGGGACAAGAGACCCAGTACTTC. The chain uses TRBV9 and TRBJ2-5, with 8 bases fitting TRBD2. Germline V gives CDR1 SGDLS, CDR2 YYNGEE. This CDR3 comprises 14 residues. The J segment lost 2 bases and the V segment lost 3 bases, leaving 3 bases of the junction unmatched.

The genes are TRBV5-6 and TRBJ1-1, with 8 bases lining up with TRBD1. Trimming cost V 1 base and J 5 bases; bases outside gene matches: 16. This CDR3 contains 18 residues. Germline CDR1 reads SGHDT; CDR2 reads YYEEEE. CDR3 sequence reads: CASSLQSPVRGRETEAFF. The CDR3 region has the DNA TGTGCCAGCAGCTTGCAATCCCCAGTCAGGGGGCGGGAGACTGAAGCTTTCTTT.

The sample holds a few counts of this clone. The V gene is TRBV11-2, the J gene TRBJ1-5; D gene ambiguous. This CDR3 contains 14 residues. Trimming shortened V by 5 bases and J by 2 bases, and 10 bases separated the two germline ends. Per germline, CDR1 SGHAT and CDR2 FQNNGV. CDR3 coding DNA: TGTGCCAGCAGCCGAACATATGGCAATCAGCCCCAGCATTTT. Translated, it gives CASSRTYGNQPQHF.

This clone was seen just once. The chain carries TRBV28 and TRBJ2-1; TRBD2 aligns across 9 bases. The CDR3 is 14 amino acids. Germline loops: CDR1 MDHEN, CDR2 SYDVKM. V shed 8 bases and J 9 bases; nucleotides not matched to a gene: 11. The CDR3 coding sequence is TGTGCCAGCGCCCTGGGCGGGAGGGCCGGTGAGCAGTTCTTC. As protein: CASALGGRAGEQFF.

The chain carries TRBV19 and TRBJ2-1; the D is unclear. V lost 3 bases, J lost 0 bases, and 9 bases lay in between. The CDR3 spans 15 residues. The germline gives CDR1 LNHDA, CDR2 SQIVND (reference sequence). The CDR3 here is CASSMSPSSYNEQFF. DNA for the CDR3: TGTGCCAGTAGTATGTCCCCGAGCTCCTACAATGAGCAGTTCTTC. The whole variable domain, filled in from reference TRBV19 and TRBJ2-1, reads DGGITQSPKYLFRKEGQNVTLSCEQNLNHDAMYWYRQDPGQGLRLIYYSQIVNDFQKGDIAEGYSVSREKKESFPLTVTSAQKNPTAFYLCASSMSPSSYNEQFFGPGTRLTVL.

The DNA for the CDR3 is TGTGCCAGTAGTATAGTGGGGGATGGCAATCAGCCCCAGCATTTT. Translating gives CASSIVGDGNQPQHF. V usage is TRBV19 and J usage is TRBJ1-5; D is possibly TRBD1 (5 bases). Germline CDR1 LNHDA, CDR2 SQIVND (reference sequence). The CDR3 totals 15 residues. Trimming left V 1 base short and J 2 bases short, with 9 bases between.

This chain joins TRBV19 and TRBJ1-2; D is undetermined. The germline V and J ends were trimmed by 8 bases and 3 bases, with 10 bases remaining between them. The CDR3 sequence is 12 residues long. Germline V gene sequence: CDR1 LNHDA, CDR2 SQIVND (reference sequence). The chain's CDR3 is CASQEDYYGYTF. The CDR3 DNA sequence: TGTGCCAGTCAGGAGGACTACTATGGCTACACCTTC.

There are a few counts of this clone. The V and J genes are TRBV19 and TRBJ1-2; 9 nucleotides align to TRBD1. The CDR3 runs to 13 residues. CDR1 and CDR2 (germline): LNHDA, SQIVND (reference sequence). With V trimmed by 10 bases and J by 4 bases, 7 bases remained unmatched. CDR3 amino acids: CATRTGEAYGYTF. In DNA, the CDR3 is TGTGCCACCCGGACAGGGGAGGCCTATGGCTACACCTTC.

This chain connects TRBV19 to TRBJ1-2; 9 bases map to TRBD1. The junction had 3 bases not matched to a gene; V was cut back by 6 bases and J by 1 base. In germline, CDR1 is LNHDA, CDR2 SQIVND (reference sequence). There are 14 residues in the CDR3. CDR3 nucleotides: TGTGCCAGTAGCGAGGACAGGGGTAACTATGGCTACACCTTC. Its translation is CASSEDRGNYGYTF.